A single sample gave rise to the 14 T cell receptor beta chains below, sequenced in a study of blood T cell repertoires in COVID-19. Method: immunoSEQ multiplex PCR; TCRdb's copy keeps in-frame clones and lacks some. The sample includes about 330,000 clones, around 89% of them seen just once. Source material: peripheral blood. These receptors originate from a woman in her fifties or sixties with active or convalescent COVID-19.

A note on this clone: Sequence at one end of the junction differs from germline and may be a read error. J is TRBJ1-4 and V is TRBV12-3 or TRBV12-4, with a weak D call TRBD1 (6 bases). This CDR3 contains 13 residues. CDR3 sequence: CASRRENNRVSIF. CDR3 coding DNA: TGTGCCAGCAGGAGGGAAAACAACAGGGTTTCGATTTTT.

The rearrangement links TRBV12-5 to TRBJ1-2, with 9 positions matching TRBD1. Germline CDR1 reads LGHNT; CDR2 reads FRNRAP. V gave up 7 bases and J gave up 2 bases; unmatched junction bases: 5. This CDR3 has 14 amino acids. The CDR3 loop reads CASAPGQGNYGYTF. The CDR3 DNA follows: TGTGCTAGTGCTCCCGGACAGGGGAACTATGGCTACACCTTC.

This chain uses TRBV3-1 (or the pseudogene TRBV3-2) with TRBJ2-5; 12 positions match TRBD1. V shed 2 bases, J shed 1 base, and the junction held 5 bases outside the gene matches. The CDR3 contains 17 residues. Germline CDR1 and CDR2: LGHDT and YNNKEL (reference sequence). CDR3 in DNA: TGTGCCAGCAGCCAACTTCCGGGACAGGGGGCCCAAGAGACCCAGTACTTC. Translated, it gives CASSQLPGQGAQETQYF.

V gene TRBV2 combines with J gene TRBJ1-3; D gene unclear. CDR1 is SNHLY, CDR2 FYNNEI, per germline. The length of the CDR3 is 16 residues. Trimming took off 6 bases at V and 3 bases at J, with 18 bases between the two ends. CDR3 in DNA: TGTGCCAGCAGCCCAGGCGGGCCGAGGTTTGGAAACACCATATATTTT. It translates to CASSPGGPRFGNTIYF.

The gene calls are TRBV9 and TRBJ1-2, with a possible D match to TRBD1 (5 bases). The CDR3 has 13 amino acids. V lost 5 bases to trimming and J lost 3 bases, with 11 bases between them. Germline CDR1 reads SGDLS; CDR2 reads YYNGEE. CDR3 in amino acids: CASSQGLDYGYTF. The CDR3 DNA sequence: TGTGCCAGCAGTCAGGGACTTGACTATGGCTACACCTTC.

The chain links TRBV5-6 to TRBJ2-7; 14 bases line up with TRBD2. With V trimmed by 3 bases and J by 0 bases, 8 bases remained unmatched. Germline CDR1 reads SGHDT; CDR2 reads YYEEEE. This CDR3 is 18 amino acids long. DNA of the CDR3: TGTGCCAGCAGCTCAGGACTAGCGGGGGGTCCGAGCTCCTACGAGCAGTACTTC. It is translated as CASSSGLAGGPSSYEQYF.

The genes are TRBV11-2 and TRBJ2-3; D is perhaps TRBD1 (6 bases). This CDR3 has 17 residues. Trimming left V 0 bases short and J 3 bases short, with 16 bases between. Germline CDR1 is SGHAT and CDR2 is FQNNGV. CDR3 amino acids: CASSLDGTGKRTDTQYF. The CDR3 DNA follows: TGTGCCAGCAGCTTAGATGGTACAGGGAAGAGGACAGATACGCAGTATTTT.

This chain links TRBV28 with TRBJ2-2, with TRBD1 matching over 7 bases. CDR1 and CDR2 (germline): MDHEN, SYDVKM. J was trimmed by 5 bases and V by 6 bases; bases with no gene match: 9. This CDR3 comprises 15 residues. The CDR3 here is CASRKPTGRTGELFF. DNA for the CDR3: TGTGCCAGCAGAAAACCGACAGGGCGAACCGGGGAGCTGTTTTTT.

V usage is TRBV7-2 and J usage is TRBJ2-1; TRBD2 matches at 10 bases. Trimming cost V 5 bases and J 7 bases; bases outside gene matches: 5. The CDR3 covers 14 residues. The V gene's germline CDR1 is SGHTA and CDR2 FQGNSA. DNA for the CDR3: TGTGCCAGCAGCCCCCGGACTAGCGGTAATGAGCAGTTCTTC. This codes for CASSPRTSGNEQFF. Combining the CDR3 with reference TRBV7-2 and TRBJ2-1 gives the whole variable domain GAGVSQSPSNKVTEKGKDVELRCDPISGHTALYWYRQSLGQGLEFLIYFQGNSAPDKSGLPSDRFSAERTGGSVSTLTIQRTQQEDSAVYLCASSPRTSGNEQFFGPGTRLTVL.

This clone appeared a single time. This sequence joins TRBV5-4 and TRBJ2-7; a possible D gene is TRBD2 (6 bases). The CDR3 runs to 12 residues. V was trimmed by 3 bases and J by 7 bases, leaving 11 bases between them. CDR1 SGHNT and CDR2 YYREEE come from the germline V gene (reference sequence). In DNA, the CDR3 is TGTGCCAGCAGCTCGGCGGGATATGAGCAGTACTTC. Translating gives CASSSAGYEQYF.

The chain joins TRBV30 to TRBJ1-1; 10 nucleotides match TRBD1. Trimming removed 1 base from V and 1 base from J; junction bases left unmatched: 0. This CDR3 has 14 residues. Germline values: CDR1 GTSNPN, CDR2 SVGIG (reference sequence). The CDR3 sequence is CAWSGTGGNTEAFF. CDR3 nucleotides: TGTGCCTGGAGTGGGACAGGGGGGAACACTGAAGCTTTCTTT.

This clone was recorded only once. The chain joins TRBV21-1 to TRBJ1-3; TRBD1 reflects the table's D call only, with no check against the DNA. TRBV21-1 is a listed pseudogene. CDR3 size: 16 residues. CDR3 protein: CASSKIFRGAGNTIYF. CDR3 nucleotides: TGTGCCAGCAGCAAAATATTCAGGGGGGCTGGAAACACCATATATTTT.

The rearrangement uses TRBV20-1 and TRBJ2-1; 12 bases are shared with TRBD2. V trimming: 3 bases; J trimming: 2 bases; junction bases outside the gene matches: 11. Germline CDR1 DFQATT, CDR2 SNEGSKA (reference sequence). This CDR3 is built from 18 residues. As DNA, the CDR3 is TGCAGTGCTAGTCCGTCTAGCGGGGGGGCTAGGGCCTACAATGAGCAGTTCTTC. It is translated as CSASPSSGGARAYNEQFF.

The chain recombines TRBV12-3 or TRBV12-4 with TRBJ1-1, with D perhaps TRBD1 (5 bases). The CDR3 loop spans 11 amino acids. Trimming shortened V by 7 bases and J by 10 bases, and 13 bases separated the two germline ends. The DNA of the CDR3 is TGTGCCAGCACCGGGGGAGGGCTAGCTTTCTTT. It translates to CASTGGGLAFF.